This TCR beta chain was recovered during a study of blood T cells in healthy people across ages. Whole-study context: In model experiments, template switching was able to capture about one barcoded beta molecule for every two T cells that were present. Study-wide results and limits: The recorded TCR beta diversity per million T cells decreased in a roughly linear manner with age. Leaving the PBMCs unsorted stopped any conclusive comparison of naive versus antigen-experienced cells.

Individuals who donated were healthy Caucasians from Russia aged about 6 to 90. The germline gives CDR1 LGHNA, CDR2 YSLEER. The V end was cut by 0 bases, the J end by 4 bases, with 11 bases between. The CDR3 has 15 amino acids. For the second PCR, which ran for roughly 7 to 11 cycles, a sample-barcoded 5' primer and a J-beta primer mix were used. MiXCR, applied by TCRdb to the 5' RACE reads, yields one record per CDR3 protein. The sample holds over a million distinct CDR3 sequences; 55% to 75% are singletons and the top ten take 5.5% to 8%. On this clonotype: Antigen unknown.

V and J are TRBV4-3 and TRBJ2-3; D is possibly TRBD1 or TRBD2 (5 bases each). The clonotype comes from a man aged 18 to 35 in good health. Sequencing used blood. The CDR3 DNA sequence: TGCGCCAGCAGCCAAGATGCACGGGGCGCAGATACGCAGTATTTT. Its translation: CASSQDARGADTQYF.